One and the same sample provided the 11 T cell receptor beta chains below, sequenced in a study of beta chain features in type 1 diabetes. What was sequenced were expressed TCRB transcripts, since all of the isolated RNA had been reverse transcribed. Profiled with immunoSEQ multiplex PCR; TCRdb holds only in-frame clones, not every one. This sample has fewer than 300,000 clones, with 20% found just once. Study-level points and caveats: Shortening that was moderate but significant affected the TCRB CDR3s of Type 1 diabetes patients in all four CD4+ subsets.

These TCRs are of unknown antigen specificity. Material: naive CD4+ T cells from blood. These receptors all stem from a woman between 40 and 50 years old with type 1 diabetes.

Here the CDR3 reads CASSGTGDQPQHF. The DNA for the CDR3 is TGTGCCAGCAGTGGCACAGGGGATCAGCCCCAGCATTTT. The chain recombines TRBV6-5 with TRBJ1-5; 7 positions agree with TRBD1. Trimming cost V 5 bases and J 5 bases; bases outside gene matches: 3. In germline, CDR1 is MNHEY, CDR2 SVGAGI. The CDR3 loop spans 13 amino acids.

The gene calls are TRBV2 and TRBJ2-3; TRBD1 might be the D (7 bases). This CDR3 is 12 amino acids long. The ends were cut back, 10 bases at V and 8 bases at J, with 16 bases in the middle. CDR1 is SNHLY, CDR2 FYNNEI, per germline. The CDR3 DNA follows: TGTGCCAACGGACAGGACGGGGGTACGCAGTATTTT. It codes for CANGQDGGTQYF.

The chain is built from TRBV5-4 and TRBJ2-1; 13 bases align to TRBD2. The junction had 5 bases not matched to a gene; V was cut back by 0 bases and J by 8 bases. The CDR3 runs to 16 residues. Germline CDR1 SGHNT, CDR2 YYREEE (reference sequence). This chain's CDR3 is CASSLGLAGGVDEQFF. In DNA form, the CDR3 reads TGTGCCAGCAGCTTGGGACTAGCGGGGGGTGTAGATGAGCAGTTCTTC. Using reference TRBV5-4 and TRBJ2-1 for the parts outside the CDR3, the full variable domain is ETGVTQSPTHLIKTRGQQVTLRCSSQSGHNTVSWYQQALGQGPQFIFQYYREEENGRGNFPPRFSGLQFPNYSSELNVNALELDDSALYLCASSLGLAGGVDEQFFGPGTRLTVL.

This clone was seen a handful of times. The CDR3 loop is CASSPTSGTGKSYEQYF. CDR3 DNA: TGTGCCAGCTCACCGACCTCGGGGACTGGGAAATCCTACGAGCAGTACTTC. The rearrangement uses TRBV18 and TRBJ2-7; D perhaps matches TRBD2 (6 bases). The ends were cut back, 3 bases at V and 1 base at J, with 19 bases in the middle. Germline CDR1 is KGHSH and CDR2 is LQKENI. This CDR3 has 17 residues.

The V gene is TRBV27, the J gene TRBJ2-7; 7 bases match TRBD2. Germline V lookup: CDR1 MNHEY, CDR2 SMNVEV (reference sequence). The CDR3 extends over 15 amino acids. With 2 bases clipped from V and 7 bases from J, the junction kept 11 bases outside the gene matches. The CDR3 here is CASSLMGEGLREQYF. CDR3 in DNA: TGTGCCAGCAGTTTAATGGGGGAGGGCCTCAGAGAGCAGTACTTC.

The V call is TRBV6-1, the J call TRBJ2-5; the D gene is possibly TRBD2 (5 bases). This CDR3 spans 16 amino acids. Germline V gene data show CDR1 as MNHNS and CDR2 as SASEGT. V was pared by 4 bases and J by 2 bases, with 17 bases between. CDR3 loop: CASSASLESAQETQYF. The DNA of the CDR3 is TGTGCCAGCAGTGCTAGCCTAGAGTCCGCTCAAGAGACCCAGTACTTC.

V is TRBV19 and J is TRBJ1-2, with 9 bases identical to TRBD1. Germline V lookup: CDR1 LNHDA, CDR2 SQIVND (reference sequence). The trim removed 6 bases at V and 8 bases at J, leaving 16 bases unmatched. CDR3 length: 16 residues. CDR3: CASRLRDRVPGGGYTF. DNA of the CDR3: TGTGCCAGTAGATTGCGGGACAGGGTACCAGGCGGAGGCTACACCTTC.

CDR3 sequence: CATRDLGPSGANVLTF. In DNA, the CDR3 is TGTGCCACTCGGGACTTGGGGCCCTCTGGGGCCAACGTCCTGACTTTC. The chain couples TRBV27 to TRBJ2-6; possibly TRBD2 for D (6 bases). The CDR3 is 16 residues long. The V and J ends lost 10 bases and 0 bases respectively, with 16 bases between them. Looked up from germline, CDR1 is MNHEY and CDR2 is SMNVEV (reference sequence). Drawing the rest from reference TRBV27 and TRBJ2-6, the complete variable domain is EAQVTQNPRYLITVTGKKLTVTCSQNMNHEYMSWYRQDPGLGLRQIYYSMNVEVTDKGDVPEGYKVSRKEKRNFPLILESPSPNQTSLYFCATRDLGPSGANVLTFGAGSRLTVL.

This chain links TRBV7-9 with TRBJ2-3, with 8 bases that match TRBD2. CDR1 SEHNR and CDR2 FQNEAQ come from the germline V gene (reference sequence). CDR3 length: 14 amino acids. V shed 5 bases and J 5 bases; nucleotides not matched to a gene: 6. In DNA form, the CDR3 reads TGTGCCAGCAGCCCGCCCGGGGGGGGAGATACGCAGTATTTT. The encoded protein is CASSPPGGGDTQYF.

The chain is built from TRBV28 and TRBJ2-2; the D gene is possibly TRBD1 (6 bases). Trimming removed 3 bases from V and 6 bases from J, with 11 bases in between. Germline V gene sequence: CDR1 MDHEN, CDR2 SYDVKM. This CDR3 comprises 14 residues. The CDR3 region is CASSFSTGPGELFF. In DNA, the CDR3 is TGTGCCAGCAGTTTCTCAACAGGGCCCGGGGAGCTGTTTTTT.

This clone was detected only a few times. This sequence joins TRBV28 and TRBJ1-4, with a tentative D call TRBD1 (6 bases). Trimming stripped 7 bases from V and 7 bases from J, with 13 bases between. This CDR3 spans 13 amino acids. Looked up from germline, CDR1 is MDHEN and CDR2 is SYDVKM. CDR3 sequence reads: CASKVGQSEKLFF. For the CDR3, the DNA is TGTGCCAGCAAGGTCGGACAGAGTGAAAAACTGTTTTTT.